This T cell receptor (beta chain) originates from a study of breast tumors, draining lymph nodes, adjacent tissues. Notes on this clonotype: An end of the junction differs from the germline gene, which may be a read error.

There are 13 residues in the CDR3. The V gene's germline CDR1 is SGHRS and CDR2 YFSETQ. MiXCR, run by TCRdb on the multiplex PCR reads, gives a single entry per CDR3 protein. The sample has approximately 8,000 distinct CDR3 sequences, around three quarters seen once; the top ten hold roughly 40%. Sequencing was carried out using tumor-adjacent breast tissue. The chain recombines TRBV5-1 with TRBJ2-3, with a weak D call TRBD2 (5 bases). The source of this sequence is a female donor with breast cancer. Some clones in this sample may be carry-over from other donors' samples. This CDR3 is CTSTLPSGDTQYF. The CDR3 DNA reads TGCACCAGCACCCTTCCCTCGGGGGATACGCAGTATTTT.